This T cell receptor beta chain appears in the sequencing data of a study of shared clonotypes between healthy human individuals. Across the whole study: Donors were a couple of women and three men aged 18 to 49. Overall study results and limits: Estimated richness was generally greater in naive than memory subsets. Some naive CD4 clonotypes, around 5%, turned up in common across several donors.

A word on this clone: The antigen remains undetermined.

The CDR3 has 17 residues. V was clipped by 2 bases and J by 4 bases, with 20 bases between them. Germline values: CDR1 MNHEY, CDR2 SMNVEV (reference sequence). Those who donated were healthy HIV-negative adults, with no recent acute infections or vaccinations reported. Assay used: immunoSEQ multiplex PCR; TCRdb lists only in-frame clones, some missing. The profile shows approximately 1.5 million clones, 95% to 99% of them singletons. The source is a young man in good health. The material sequenced was naive CD4+ T cells sorted from blood. Subset in this sample: CD45RA+ positively selected. V gene TRBV27 combines with J gene TRBJ1-2, with D possibly TRBD1 on 5 matching bases. CDR3: CASSLRLSLGLGYGYTF. The CDR3 DNA reads as TGTGCCAGCAGTTTACGTCTTTCCTTGGGACTAGGCTATGGCTACACCTTC.